These 5 T cell receptor beta chains were sequenced from one sample in a study of regulatory T cells in long-lasting Graves disease (TCRdb year 2021). Libraries were built with multiplex PCR. The sequencer listed for this sample is Illumina HiSeq 4000. TCR beta libraries were built with iRepertoire HTBI primers and Arm-PCR amplification of CDR3 regions. TCRdb ran its own pipeline on the public reads, namely fastp trimming at Q25 and MiXCR clone calling, and kept in-frame beta chains. Every CDR3 protein is listed once, alongside the most common genes and DNA of its rows. Within this sample are over 350,000 distinct CDR3 sequences, with around 21% of them counted one time only. The ten largest make up around 21% of the sample. What the time point label conveys for this sample: persistent/refractory GD, antithyroid drugs over 5 years with positive TRAb. For both TCR sequencing and RNA sequencing, RNA was extracted from PBMCs in TRIzol.

Material: peripheral blood mononuclear cells (PBMCs), obtained when the disease was refractory, from a patient treated with antithyroid drugs. All receptors derive from a female donor with Graves disease.

Details on this clonotype: The junction differs from germline at one of its ends, possibly a read error. This chain joins TRBV28 and TRBJ2-7; D call uncertain. Germline V gives CDR1 MDHEN, CDR2 SYDVKM. The CDR3 is made up of 13 amino acids. In DNA, the CDR3 is TGTGCCGGCAGTTTGAGGATTTACTACGAGCAGTACTTC. Protein sequence: CAGSLRIYYEQYF.

This clonotype was observed a few times. V and J are TRBV12-3 or TRBV12-4 and TRBJ1-1; 8 bases map to TRBD1. Germline trimming cut 6 bases from V and 2 bases from J; bases unmatched to any gene: 11. This CDR3 is built from 16 residues. CDR3 coding DNA: TGTGCCAGCAGCTCAGGACAGGGTCGGGTAAACACTGAAGCTTTCTTT. Amino acid sequence: CASSSGQGRVNTEAFF.

The chain recombines TRBV30 with TRBJ1-1; the D is unclear. Trimming left V 2 bases short and J 7 bases short, with 14 bases between. Germline CDR1 and CDR2: GTSNPN and SVGIG (reference sequence). The CDR3 runs 13 residues. CDR3 sequence reads: CAWSIRFGSEAFF. The CDR3 DNA reads as TGTGCCTGGAGTATCCGATTCGGCAGTGAAGCTTTCTTT.

This clonotype has ten or more counts. The rearrangement joins TRBV6-1 to TRBJ1-4, with D possibly matching TRBD1 (6 bases). The CDR3 consists of 15 residues. The V end lost 3 bases, the J end lost 5 bases, and 13 bases lay between the germline ends. Germline V gene lookup returns CDR1 MNHNS and CDR2 SASEGT. The CDR3 reads CASSDRDILNEKLFF. CDR3 in DNA: TGTGCCAGCAGTGACCGGGACATACTAAATGAAAAACTGTTTTTT.

In this sample, this clonotype turned up many times. V and J are TRBV28 and TRBJ2-5, with D tentatively TRBD2 (5 bases). This CDR3 has 13 amino acids. Germline values: CDR1 MDHEN, CDR2 SYDVKM. The ends were cut back, 8 bases at V and 7 bases at J, with 17 bases in the middle. The CDR3 sequence is CASSRVAGVTQYF. In nucleotides, the CDR3 is TGTGCCAGCTCCCGGGTGGCCGGGGTGACCCAGTACTTC.